This T cell receptor (beta chain) originates from a study of blood T cell repertoires in COVID-19. Turning to the study itself: T cells, B-cell-depleted T cells, or PBMCs provided the cDNA or gDNA that served as material.

The CDR3 covers 16 residues. Germline trimming cut 5 bases from V and 9 bases from J; bases unmatched to any gene: 15. Per the germline V gene, CDR1 is MGHRA and CDR2 is YSYEKL. Repertoires were generated with immunoSEQ multiplex PCR, while TCRdb's copy carries only in-frame clones and drops some. The table has more than 300,000 clones, under 90% seen once; the top ten hold roughly 1.9%. The sequencing sample was made of peripheral blood. This rearrangement joins TRBV4-1 to TRBJ2-1, with TRBD1 identical over 8 bases. The source is a woman aged 25-40 years with COVID-19, enrolled during active disease. CDR3 nucleotides: TGCGCCAGCAGCGACCCCCCGATGACAGGGGAAGGTGAGCAGTTCTTC. Residues: CASSDPPMTGEGEQFF.